One and the same sample provided the 30 T cell receptor beta chains below, sequenced in a study of siplizumab effects on memory and regulatory T cells. The repertoire was sequenced with immunoSEQ multiplex PCR; TCRdb's copy has only in-frame clones and lacks some. The data show approximately 100,000 clones, less than 95% seen once. Sequenced: Tregs sorted from blood. Receptor source: a human donor in good health.

The chain links TRBV27 to TRBJ2-5; 8 bases line up with TRBD2. The J call may be faulty, since TRBJ2-7 better matches the DNA end. Germline values: CDR1 MNHEY, CDR2 SMNVEV (reference sequence). The CDR3 spans 15 residues. CDR3 loop: CASRFITSGPYEQYF. CDR3 in DNA: TGTGCCAGCAGGTTTATTACTAGCGGACCCTACGAGCAGTACTTC.

The V call is TRBV6-1, the J call TRBJ1-2, with TRBD1 identical over 7 bases. V gave up 3 bases and J gave up 5 bases; unmatched junction bases: 9. The CDR3 contains 15 residues. Looked up from germline, CDR1 is MNHNS and CDR2 is SASEGT. The CDR3 sequence: CASSEDFRDSYGYTF. In DNA form, the CDR3 reads TGTGCCAGCAGTGAGGATTTCCGGGACAGTTATGGCTACACCTTC.

This clone was seen once. CDR3 loop: CASSPGTGSYYGYTF. DNA of the CDR3: TGTGCCAGCAGCCCAGGGACAGGGTCTTACTATGGCTACACCTTC. This chain uses TRBV11-2 with TRBJ1-2; 9 nucleotides match TRBD1. Germline CDR1 reads SGHAT; CDR2 reads FQNNGV. Germline trimming cut 5 bases from V and 3 bases from J; bases unmatched to any gene: 7. CDR3 length: 15 amino acids.

The rearrangement uses TRBV21-1 and TRBJ2-1; the table's D call TRBD1 went unverified against the DNA. TRBV21-1 is classified as a pseudogene. The CDR3 has 18 residues. The CDR3 loop reads CASSKSLTGGRSYNEQFF. As DNA, the CDR3 is TGTGCCAGCAGCAAAAGCTTGACAGGGGGTCGGTCCTACAATGAGCAGTTCTTC.

The chain has TRBV30 and TRBJ1-3, with no clear D. The CDR3 spans 15 residues. The V and J ends lost 0 bases and 2 bases respectively, with 11 bases between them. Germline V gene data show CDR1 as GTSNPN and CDR2 as SVGIG (reference sequence). CDR3 residues: CAWSVLRATGNTIYF. Written as DNA, the CDR3 is TGTGCCTGGAGTGTACTGAGGGCGACTGGAAACACCATATATTTT. Using reference TRBV30 and TRBJ1-3 for the parts outside the CDR3, the full variable domain is SQTIHQWPATLVQPVGSPLSLECTVEGTSNPNLYWYRQAAGRGLQLLFYSVGIGQISSEVPQNLSASRPQDRQFILSSKKLLLSDSGFYLCAWSVLRATGNTIYFGEGSWLTVV.

This chain uses TRBV5-5 with TRBJ2-2; no firm D call. This CDR3 has 15 residues. Between the trimmed V and J ends, which lost 6 bases and 7 bases, there was a span of 19 bases. In germline, CDR1 is SGHKS, CDR2 YYEKEE (reference sequence). The CDR3 sequence is CASTRGLPTFGELFF. The CDR3 DNA reads TGTGCCAGCACCCGTGGCCTACCAACCTTCGGGGAGCTGTTTTTT.

The chain carries TRBV28 and TRBJ1-4; possibly TRBD1 for D (5 bases). The CDR3 is 18 residues long. Trimming took off 1 base at V and 7 bases at J, with 22 bases between the two ends. The V gene's germline CDR1 is MDHEN and CDR2 SYDVKM. The CDR3 DNA follows: TGTGCCAGCAGTTTATATCAGAGGGGTCGGTGGAAAACTGAAAAACTGTTTTTT. Protein: CASSLYQRGRWKTEKLFF.

The rearrangement links TRBV11-2 to TRBJ1-1; D is uncertain. Trimming cost V 3 bases and J 5 bases, with 7 bases left between them. The CDR3 is made up of 12 amino acids. Germline V gene lookup returns CDR1 SGHAT and CDR2 FQNNGV. The CDR3 here is CASSFTGTEAFF. The CDR3 DNA sequence: TGTGCCAGCAGCTTTACGGGGACTGAAGCTTTCTTT.

In the case of this clone: A junction end diverges from the germline sequence, so it may reflect a read error. The chain has TRBV7-9 and TRBJ2-2, with D uncertain. There are 16 residues in the CDR3. CDR1 is SEHNR, CDR2 FQNEAQ, per germline (reference sequence). This CDR3 reads CASSIAYGSNTGELFF. In DNA form, the CDR3 reads TGTGCCAGCAGCATAGCATACGGTTCGAACACCGGGGAGCTGTTTTTT.

The rearrangement joins TRBV19 to TRBJ1-2, with a possible D match to TRBD1 (5 bases). V was cut by 7 bases and J by 8 bases, with 17 bases left in between. This CDR3 is 13 amino acids long. Germline CDR1 LNHDA, CDR2 SQIVND (reference sequence). CDR3 sequence (DNA): TGTGCCAGTAAGAGGACAAGAGAGGGGGGCTACACCTTC. It specifies CASKRTREGGYTF. Full variable domain (remainder filled in from reference TRBV19 and TRBJ1-2): DGGITQSPKYLFRKEGQNVTLSCEQNLNHDAMYWYRQDPGQGLRLIYYSQIVNDFQKGDIAEGYSVSREKKESFPLTVTSAQKNPTAFYLCASKRTREGGYTFGSGTRLTVV.

The rearrangement joins TRBV5-1 to TRBJ2-3, with 9 nucleotides matching TRBD1. The germline V gene encodes CDR1 SGHRS and CDR2 YFSETQ. This CDR3 region has 15 residues. The V and J ends lost 1 base and 6 bases, in that order; junction bases with no gene match: 6. CDR3 amino acids: CASSLMGQGVDTQYF. CDR3 in DNA: TGCGCCAGCAGCTTGATGGGACAGGGTGTCGATACGCAGTATTTT.

This clone was observed once. The gene calls are TRBV9 and TRBJ1-1; D perhaps matches TRBD1 (6 bases). The germline gives CDR1 SGDLS, CDR2 YYNGEE. V lost 0 bases to trimming and J lost 1 base, with 10 bases between them. This CDR3 spans 15 amino acids. CDR3 loop: CASSVGGTSNTEAFF. Written as DNA, the CDR3 is TGTGCCAGCAGCGTAGGGGGGACATCGAACACTGAAGCTTTCTTT.

V is TRBV28 and J is TRBJ2-2; possible D gene TRBD2, 6 bases. The germline CDR1 and CDR2 sequences are MDHEN and SYDVKM. The CDR3 totals 14 residues. V shed 5 bases and J shed 4 bases, with 11 bases lying between them. For the CDR3, the DNA is TGTGCCAGCAGTAACGCGGGATTCACCGGGGAGCTGTTTTTT. Residues: CASSNAGFTGELFF.

The chain couples TRBV7-6 to TRBJ1-4, with a tentative D call TRBD1 (5 bases). CDR1 is SGHVS, CDR2 FNYEAQ, per germline. The ends were cut back, 2 bases at V and 8 bases at J, with 18 bases in the middle. This CDR3 is 16 amino acids long. The CDR3 DNA reads TGTGCCAGCAGCTTAAGAGGGACGGGGGAAGCGGAAAAACTGTTTTTT. It yields the protein CASSLRGTGEAEKLFF.

DNA for the CDR3: TGTGCCAGCAGTTACTCGAGCTGGTCCTACGAGCAGTACTTC. This sequence encodes CASSYSSWSYEQYF. V usage is TRBV6-5 and J usage is TRBJ2-7; D is uncertain. In germline, CDR1 is MNHEY, CDR2 SVGAGI. V was shortened by 0 bases and J by 1 base, with 7 bases between the two germline ends. The CDR3 consists of 14 residues.

This sequence joins TRBV7-3 and TRBJ2-1; TRBD2 matches at 14 bases. V was clipped by 4 bases and J by 16 bases; unmatched bases: 12. Germline loops: CDR1 SGHTA, CDR2 FQGTGA. CDR3 length equals 15 residues. This CDR3 reads CASSSKGLAGVPQFF. In DNA, the CDR3 is TGTGCCAGCAGCTCAAAGGGACTAGCGGGAGTCCCCCAATTCTTC.

The chain joins TRBV18 to TRBJ2-7; D gene uncertain. The CDR3 spans 13 residues. Germline CDR1 KGHSH, CDR2 LQKENI. Trimming took off 2 bases at V and 4 bases at J, with 9 bases between the two ends. Written as DNA, the CDR3 is TGTGCCAGCTCACCAGGCAATCTATACGAGCAGTACTTC. It codes for CASSPGNLYEQYF.

J is TRBJ1-1 and V is TRBV11-3; D is uncertain. V was pared by 2 bases and J by 6 bases, with 16 bases between. Germline CDR1 SGHNT, CDR2 YENEEA. CDR3 length equals 15 residues. The CDR3: CASSLTPRGESEAFF. CDR3 in DNA: TGTGCCAGCAGCTTAACCCCTCGGGGTGAATCTGAAGCTTTCTTT.

The J gene is TRBJ1-1, the V gene TRBV29-1, with D unresolved. CDR3 length equals 13 residues. V was cut by 7 bases and J by 1 base, with 13 bases left in between. Germline V lookup: CDR1 SQVTM, CDR2 ANQGSEA. The CDR3 DNA follows: TGCAGCGCACGTTCCTTGGGGAACACTGAAGCTTTCTTT. It translates to CSARSLGNTEAFF.

This clone was recorded once. The chain links TRBV7-6 to TRBJ2-7; D perhaps matches TRBD1 (6 bases). V lost 5 bases and J 0 bases, leaving 11 bases between the germline ends. Germline V gene sequence: CDR1 SGHVS, CDR2 FNYEAQ. The CDR3 covers 14 residues. The DNA of the CDR3 is TGTGCCAGCAGCAGAACAGGGTTCTCCTACGAGCAGTACTTC. Protein sequence: CASSRTGFSYEQYF. Looking up the rest from reference TRBV7-6 and TRBJ2-7 gives the full variable domain: GAGVSQSPRYKVTKRGQDVALRCDPISGHVSLYWYRQALGQGPEFLTYFNYEAQQDKSGLPNDRFSAERPEGSISTLTIQRTEQRDSAMYRCASSRTGFSYEQYFGPGTRLTVT.

The chain couples TRBV2 to TRBJ1-4; 9 bases are a match to TRBD1. The CDR3 sequence is 20 residues long. The V and J ends lost 6 bases and 0 bases, in that order; junction bases with no gene match: 17. Germline CDR1 SNHLY, CDR2 FYNNEI. The CDR3 DNA follows: TGTGCCAGCAGACCCGGACAGGGGAGGACTCACTCTGCAACTAATGAAAAACTGTTTTTT. It encodes CASRPGQGRTHSATNEKLFF.

The rearrangement links TRBV10-2 to TRBJ2-7; TRBD2 matches at 11 bases. The CDR3 spans 18 residues. V shed 4 bases and J 3 bases; nucleotides not matched to a gene: 14. The V gene's germline CDR1 is WSHSY and CDR2 SAAADI. This chain's CDR3 is CASSVLAGGLRINYEQYF. The CDR3, as DNA: TGCGCCAGCAGTGTGCTAGCGGGAGGCCTACGGATTAACTACGAGCAGTACTTC.

V gene TRBV7-2 combines with J gene TRBJ2-1; TRBD2 might be the D (6 bases). With 0 bases removed from V and 6 bases from J, the gap between germline ends came to 9 bases. Germline-derived CDR1 and CDR2 are SGHTA and FQGNSA. This CDR3 has 14 residues. CDR3 in DNA: TGTGCCAGCAGCTTAGCCCGGAGGGGCAATGAGCAGTTCTTC. This translates into CASSLARRGNEQFF.

V usage is TRBV5-1 and J usage is TRBJ2-3; no clear D gene. Germline V lookup: CDR1 SGHRS, CDR2 YFSETQ. Trimming removed 4 bases at V and 6 bases at J, with 9 bases between. CDR3 length equals 12 residues. The CDR3 reads CASSISGDTQYF. CDR3 nucleotides: TGCGCCAGCAGCATCTCCGGGGATACGCAGTATTTT.

The genes are TRBV28 and TRBJ1-1, with a possible D match to TRBD1 (5 bases). The germline CDR1 and CDR2 sequences are MDHEN and SYDVKM. This CDR3 spans 13 amino acids. V was trimmed by 6 bases and J by 6 bases, leaving 14 bases between them. The CDR3 DNA is TGTGCCAGCAGCCGGGGGACTTTTGCTGAAGCTTTCTTT. This translates into CASSRGTFAEAFF.

The chain links TRBV5-1 to TRBJ2-1; D gene unclear. The CDR3 has 13 residues. V was cut by 2 bases and J by 5 bases, with 8 bases left in between. In germline, CDR1 is SGHRS, CDR2 YFSETQ. The CDR3 loop reads CASSFVGNNEQFF. The CDR3 DNA is TGCGCCAGCAGCTTTGTAGGTAACAATGAGCAGTTCTTC. Full variable domain (outside the CDR3, taken from reference TRBV5-1 and TRBJ2-1): KAGVTQTPRYLIKTRGQQVTLSCSPISGHRSVSWYQQTPGQGLQFLFEYFSETQRNKGNFPGRFSGRQFSNSRSEMNVSTLELGDSALYLCASSFVGNNEQFFGPGTRLTVL.

This chain joins TRBV19 and TRBJ1-5; 10 bases are shared with TRBD1. Germline CDR1 and CDR2: LNHDA and SQIVND (reference sequence). Trimming removed 8 bases from V and 1 base from J; junction bases left unmatched: 8. The CDR3 spans 16 residues. The CDR3 nucleotides are TGTGCCAGTGATCTGGGACAGGGGTGGAGCAATCAGCCCCAGCATTTT. Amino acid sequence: CASDLGQGWSNQPQHF. The entire variable domain, with the rest obtained from reference TRBV19 and TRBJ1-5, is as follows: DGGITQSPKYLFRKEGQNVTLSCEQNLNHDAMYWYRQDPGQGLRLIYYSQIVNDFQKGDIAEGYSVSREKKESFPLTVTSAQKNPTAFYLCASDLGQGWSNQPQHFGDGTRLSIL.

This clone has just one count. The chain links TRBV7-6 to TRBJ1-6; D not certain. Germline CDR1 reads SGHVS; CDR2 reads FNYEAQ. The V gene lost 5 bases and the J gene lost 5 bases, with 10 bases spanning the gap. The CDR3 is made up of 14 amino acids. The CDR3 sequence: CASSLVPDNSPLHF. The CDR3 region has the DNA TGTGCCAGCAGCCTGGTTCCAGATAATTCACCCCTCCACTTT.

V is TRBV7-8 and J is TRBJ2-1, with D hard to call. The CDR3 spans 11 residues. Germline lookup yields CDR1 SGHVS and CDR2 FQNEAQ. V dropped 2 bases and J dropped 8 bases, with 4 bases sitting between them. Here the CDR3 DNA reads TGTGCCAGCAGCTTATATTATGAGCAGTTCTTC. Translated: CASSLYYEQFF.

The V call is TRBV5-1, the J call TRBJ2-5; maybe TRBD1 (6 bases). V was shortened by 2 bases and J by 7 bases, with 9 bases between the two germline ends. The CDR3 is 12 amino acids. CDR1 and CDR2 (germline): SGHRS, YFSETQ. Written as DNA, the CDR3 is TGCGCCAGCAGCTTCACGACAGGGACCCAGTACTTC. Translating it yields CASSFTTGTQYF. The full variable domain, in which reference TRBV5-1 and TRBJ2-5 provide the parts outside the CDR3, is KAGVTQTPRYLIKTRGQQVTLSCSPISGHRSVSWYQQTPGQGLQFLFEYFSETQRNKGNFPGRFSGRQFSNSRSEMNVSTLELGDSALYLCASSFTTGTQYFGPGTRLLVL.